This T cell receptor (beta chain) originates from a study of blood T cell repertoires in COVID-19. Across the study: Samples taken during acute and convalescent COVID-19 were collected in the United States, Italy and Spain. T cells, B-cell-depleted T cells, or PBMCs supplied cDNA or gDNA.

In the original analysis: Cell counts per sample came from amplifying reference gene primers. Produced via immunoSEQ multiplex PCR; TCRdb's table is partial and in-frame only. D and trimming were read from the DNA, whereas the V and J calls and clone size are those reported in that table. Counted here are 150,000 to 200,000 clones, 88% occurring once; the ten biggest clones make up roughly 3.7%. Per the germline V gene, CDR1 is SEHNR and CDR2 is FQNEAQ (reference sequence). CDR3 length: 15 residues. V shed 2 bases, J shed 7 bases, and the junction held 7 bases outside the gene matches. The sample consisted of peripheral blood. V usage is TRBV7-9 and J usage is TRBJ1-2, with TRBD1 matching 10 bases. This receptor was obtained from a woman aged 25-40 years with acute or convalescent COVID-19. The CDR3 DNA follows: TGTGCCAGCAGCTTACCCTGGGACAGGGGAGGTGGCTACACCTTC. Translating gives CASSLPWDRGGGYTF.